This record concerns one T cell receptor (beta chain) sequence. What it binds is not known. This specimen includes other DNA sequences encoding the same CDR3. There were no recent acute infections or vaccinations among the donors, who were healthy HIV-negative adults. The source of the sample is a study of shared clonotypes between healthy human individuals. Study-wide context: Each donor's CD4 naive and CD4 memory cells filled three plates apiece, CD8 naive two, and CD8 memory one. Study-level findings and limits: Rarefaction exposed incomplete sorted-subset sequencing despite large depth. The study found about 5.1% of naive CD4 clonotypes shared across four donors.

The germline V gene encodes CDR1 MNHEY and CDR2 SVGAGI. Unmatched junction bases numbered 3, after V lost 2 bases and J lost 8 bases. The CDR3 covers 14 residues. Profiled with immunoSEQ multiplex PCR; TCRdb holds only in-frame clones, not every one. The sample consists of approximately 2.5 million clones, around nine tenths of them appearing once. Sequences were obtained from naive CD4+ T cells sorted from blood. Noted subset: CD45RA+ positively selected. The origin of this receptor is a man in his late teens or twenties in good health. The chain recombines TRBV6-5 with TRBJ1-4; 9 nucleotides line up with TRBD1. CDR3 coding DNA: TGTGCCAGCAGTTACGGGACAGGGTCCGAAAAACTGTTTTTT. This encodes CASSYGTGSEKLFF.